One sample yielded the 10 T cell receptor beta chains listed below, sequenced in a study of blood T cell repertoires in COVID-19. Method: immunoSEQ multiplex PCR; TCRdb's copy keeps in-frame clones and lacks some. This table holds about 230,000 clones, around four fifths found once. The source material was peripheral blood. Receptors were obtained from a man between 40 and 49 years old with acute or convalescent COVID-19.

V gene TRBV19 combines with J gene TRBJ2-2; TRBD1 matches at 7 bases. This CDR3 has 16 residues. V was pared by 2 bases and J by 0 bases, with 3 bases of the junction left unmatched. Germline V lookup: CDR1 LNHDA, CDR2 SQIVND (reference sequence). The DNA of the CDR3 is TGTGCCAGTAGTATATACGGGACAGCGAACACCGGGGAGCTGTTTTTT. It specifies CASSIYGTANTGELFF.

This clone was seen a single time. V gene TRBV24-1 combines with J gene TRBJ2-1, with 10 nucleotides matching TRBD2. The CDR3 is 17 residues long. V lost 4 bases and J lost 5; bases outside the gene matches: 10. Germline V gives CDR1 KGHDR, CDR2 SFDVKD. The CDR3 region is CATSELTSGQENNEQFF. The CDR3 nucleotides read TGTGCCACCAGTGAGCTGACTAGCGGGCAGGAAAACAATGAGCAGTTCTTC.

V usage is TRBV7-6 and J usage is TRBJ2-3; 9 bases are shared with TRBD2. Germline loops: CDR1 SGHVS, CDR2 FNYEAQ. Trimming removed 5 bases from V and 4 bases from J; junction bases left unmatched: 4. This CDR3 contains 14 residues. CDR3 in amino acids: CASSPGTSPDTQYF. The CDR3 DNA is TGTGCCAGCAGCCCCGGGACTAGCCCAGATACGCAGTATTTT.

The chain employs TRBV30 and TRBJ1-1, with a weak D call TRBD1 (5 bases). CDR3 size: 14 residues. The germline V gene has CDR1 GTSNPN and CDR2 SVGIG (reference sequence). Deletions cut 0 bases from V and 4 bases from J, with 12 bases between. The DNA of the CDR3 is TGTGCCTGGAGTGTCGGTGGGGCGGCCACTGAAGCTTTCTTT. It translates to CAWSVGGAATEAFF.

This rearrangement joins TRBV2 to TRBJ1-6; D is possibly TRBD1 (5 bases). The germline V and J ends were trimmed by 4 bases and 11 bases, with 15 bases remaining between them. CDR1 is SNHLY, CDR2 FYNNEI, per germline. The CDR3 loop spans 14 amino acids. The CDR3: CASSVGGETPPLHF. CDR3 nucleotide sequence: TGTGCCAGCAGTGTCGGGGGGGAGACCCCACCCCTCCACTTT.

The V and J genes are TRBV7-9 and TRBJ2-5, with TRBD2 matching over 9 bases. The CDR3 has 14 residues. Looked up from germline, CDR1 is SEHNR and CDR2 is FQNEAQ (reference sequence). V was pared by 5 bases and J by 3 bases, with 4 bases of the junction left unmatched. CDR3 sequence reads: CASSTGLAEETQYF. In DNA, the CDR3 is TGTGCCAGCAGCACGGGACTAGCCGAAGAGACCCAGTACTTC.

V and J are TRBV9 and TRBJ1-6; D gene unclear. CDR3 length: 14 amino acids. Germline CDR1 reads SGDLS; CDR2 reads YYNGEE. The V and J ends lost 0 bases and 7 bases respectively, with 8 bases between them. The CDR3 nucleotides are TGTGCCAGCAGCGTAGTCAGGTTGAATTCACCCCTCCACTTT. The encoded protein is CASSVVRLNSPLHF.

The table lists this clone with a few counts. The chain is built from TRBV25-1 and TRBJ2-7; TRBD1 agrees at 9 bases. CDR1 and CDR2 from the germline V gene are MGHDK and SYGVNS. This CDR3 comprises 14 residues. The ends lost 3 bases at V and 5 bases at J; junction bases unmatched: 5. CDR3 sequence (DNA): TGTGCCAGCAGTGATTTCGGGACAGGGAACGAGCAGTACTTC. The encoded protein is CASSDFGTGNEQYF.

As to this clone: A read error may produce the germline difference seen at one junction end. The V and J genes are TRBV6-1 and TRBJ2-6; TRBD1 agrees at 11 bases. The CDR3 spans 15 residues. CDR1 and CDR2 from the germline V gene are MNHNS and SASEGT. CDR3 sequence: CASSEAGTGGNVLTF. Here the CDR3 DNA reads TGTGCCAGCAGTGAAGCAGGGACAGGGGGCAACGTCCTGACTTTC.

The chain is built from TRBV5-1 and TRBJ2-2; possibly TRBD2 for D (5 bases). The CDR3 runs 16 residues. V dropped 1 base and J dropped 3 bases, with 13 bases sitting between them. CDR1 is SGHRS and CDR2 is YFSETQ in the germline V gene. In DNA, the CDR3 is TGCGCCAGCAGCTTGCTCCAGGAGGCTTACACCGGGGAGCTGTTTTTT. This translates into CASSLLQEAYTGELFF. Based on the CDR3 plus reference TRBV5-1 and TRBJ2-2, the full variable domain is KAGVTQTPRYLIKTRGQQVTLSCSPISGHRSVSWYQQTPGQGLQFLFEYFSETQRNKGNFPGRFSGRQFSNSRSEMNVSTLELGDSALYLCASSLLQEAYTGELFFGEGSRLTVL.